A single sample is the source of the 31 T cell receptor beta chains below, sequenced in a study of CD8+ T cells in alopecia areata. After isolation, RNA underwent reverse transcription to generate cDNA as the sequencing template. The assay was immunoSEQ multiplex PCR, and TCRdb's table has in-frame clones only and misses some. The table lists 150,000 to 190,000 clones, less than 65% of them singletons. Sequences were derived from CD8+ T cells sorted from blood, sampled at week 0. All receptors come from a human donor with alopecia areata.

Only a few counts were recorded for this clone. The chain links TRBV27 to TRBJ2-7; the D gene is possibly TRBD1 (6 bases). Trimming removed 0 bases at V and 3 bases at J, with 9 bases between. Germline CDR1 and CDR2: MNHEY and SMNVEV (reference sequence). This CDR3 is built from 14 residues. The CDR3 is CASSLSGTSYEQYF. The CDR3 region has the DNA TGTGCCAGCAGTTTATCCGGGACAAGCTACGAGCAGTACTTC.

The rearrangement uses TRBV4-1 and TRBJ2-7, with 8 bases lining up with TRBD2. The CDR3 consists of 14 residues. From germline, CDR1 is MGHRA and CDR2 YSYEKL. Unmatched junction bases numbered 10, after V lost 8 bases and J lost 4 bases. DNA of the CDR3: TGCGCCAGCGCGAGCGGGGGTATGGGTTACGAGCAGTACTTC. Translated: CASASGGMGYEQYF.

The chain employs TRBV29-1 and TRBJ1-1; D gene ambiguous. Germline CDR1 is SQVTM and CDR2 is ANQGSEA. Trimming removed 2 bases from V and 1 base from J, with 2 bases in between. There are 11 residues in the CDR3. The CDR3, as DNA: TGCAGCGTTGAATCGAACACTGAAGCTTTCTTT. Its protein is CSVESNTEAFF.

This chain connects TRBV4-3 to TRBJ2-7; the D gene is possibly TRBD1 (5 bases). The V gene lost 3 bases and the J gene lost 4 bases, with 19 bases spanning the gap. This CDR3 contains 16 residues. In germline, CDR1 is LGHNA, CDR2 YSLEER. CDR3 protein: CASSQVGALGSYEQYF. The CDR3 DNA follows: TGCGCCAGCAGCCAGGTTGGGGCGCTCGGGTCTTACGAGCAGTACTTC.

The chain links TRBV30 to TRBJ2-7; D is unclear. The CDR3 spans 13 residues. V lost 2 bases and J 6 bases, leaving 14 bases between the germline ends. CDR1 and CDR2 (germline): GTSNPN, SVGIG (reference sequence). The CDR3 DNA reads TGTGCCTGGAGTCCCGGCAAGGCGTCCGAGCAGTACTTC. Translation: CAWSPGKASEQYF. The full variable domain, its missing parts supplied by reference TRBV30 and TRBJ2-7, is SQTIHQWPATLVQPVGSPLSLECTVEGTSNPNLYWYRQAAGRGLQLLFYSVGIGQISSEVPQNLSASRPQDRQFILSSKKLLLSDSGFYLCAWSPGKASEQYFGPGTRLTVT.

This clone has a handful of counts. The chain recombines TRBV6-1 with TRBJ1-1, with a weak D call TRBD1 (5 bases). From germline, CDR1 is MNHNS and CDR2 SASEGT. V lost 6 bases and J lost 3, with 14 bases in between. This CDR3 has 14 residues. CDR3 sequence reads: CASRDRDYDTEAFF. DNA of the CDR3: TGTGCCAGCAGAGACCGGGACTACGACACTGAAGCTTTCTTT.

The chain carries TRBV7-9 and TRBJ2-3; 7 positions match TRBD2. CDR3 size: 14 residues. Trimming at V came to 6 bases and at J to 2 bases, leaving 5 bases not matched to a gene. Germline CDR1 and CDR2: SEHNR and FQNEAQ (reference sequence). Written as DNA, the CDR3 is TGTGCCAGCAGTAAAGCGGGGCTCACAGATACGCAGTATTTT. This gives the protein CASSKAGLTDTQYF. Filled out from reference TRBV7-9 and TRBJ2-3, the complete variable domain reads DTGVSQNPRHKITKRGQNVTFRCDPISEHNRLYWYRQTLGQGPEFLTYFQNEAQLEKSRLLSDRFSAERPKGSFSTLEIQRTEQGDSAMYLCASSKAGLTDTQYFGPGTRLTVL.

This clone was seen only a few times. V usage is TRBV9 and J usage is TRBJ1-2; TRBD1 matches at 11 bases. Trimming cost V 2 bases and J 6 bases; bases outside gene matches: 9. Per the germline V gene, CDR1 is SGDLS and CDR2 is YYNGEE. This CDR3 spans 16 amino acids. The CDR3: CASSVAGQGARDGYTF. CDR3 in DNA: TGTGCCAGCAGCGTCGCTGGACAGGGGGCGAGAGATGGCTACACCTTC.

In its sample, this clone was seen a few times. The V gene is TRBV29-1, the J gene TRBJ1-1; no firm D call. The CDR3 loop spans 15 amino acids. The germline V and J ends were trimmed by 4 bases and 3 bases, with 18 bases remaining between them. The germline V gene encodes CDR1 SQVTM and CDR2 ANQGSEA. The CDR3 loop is CSVAGRLGIDTEAFF. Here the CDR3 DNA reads TGCAGCGTTGCAGGAAGGTTAGGGATCGACACTGAAGCTTTCTTT.

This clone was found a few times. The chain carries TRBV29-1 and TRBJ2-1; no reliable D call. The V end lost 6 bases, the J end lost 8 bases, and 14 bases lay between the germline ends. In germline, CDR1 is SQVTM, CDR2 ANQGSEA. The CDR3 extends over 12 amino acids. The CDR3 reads CSVILEDYEQFF. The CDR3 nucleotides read TGCAGCGTAATCCTAGAGGATTATGAGCAGTTCTTC.

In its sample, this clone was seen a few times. As DNA, the CDR3 is TGCAGCGTGCGGACAGGTTTAGATAGTGCCGGGGAGCTGTTTTTT. Amino acid sequence: CSVRTGLDSAGELFF. The rearrangement joins TRBV29-1 to TRBJ2-2; 7 nucleotides line up with TRBD1. J was trimmed by 6 bases and V by 6 bases; bases with no gene match: 13. CDR1 and CDR2 (germline): SQVTM, ANQGSEA. The CDR3 is 15 residues long.

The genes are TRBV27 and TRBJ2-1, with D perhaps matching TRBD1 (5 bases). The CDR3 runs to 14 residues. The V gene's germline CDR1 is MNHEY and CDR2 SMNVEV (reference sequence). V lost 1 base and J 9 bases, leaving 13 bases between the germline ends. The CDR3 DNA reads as TGTGCCAGCAGTTTATTGTCAGGGCTAACTGAGCAGTTCTTC. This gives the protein CASSLLSGLTEQFF.

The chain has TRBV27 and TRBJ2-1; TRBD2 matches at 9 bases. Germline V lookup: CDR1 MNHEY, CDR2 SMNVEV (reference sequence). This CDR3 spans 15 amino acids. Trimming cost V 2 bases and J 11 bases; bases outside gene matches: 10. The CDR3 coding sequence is TGTGCCAGCAGTTTAGTGCGGGGGGGAGGTCACCAGCAGTTCTTC. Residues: CASSLVRGGGHQQFF.

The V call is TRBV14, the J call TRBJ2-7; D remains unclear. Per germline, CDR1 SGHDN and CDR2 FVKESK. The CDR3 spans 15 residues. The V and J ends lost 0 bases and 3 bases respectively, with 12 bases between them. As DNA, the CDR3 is TGTGCCAGCAGCCAAGAAGCGAAACCCCTCTACGAGCAGTACTTC. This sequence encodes CASSQEAKPLYEQYF.

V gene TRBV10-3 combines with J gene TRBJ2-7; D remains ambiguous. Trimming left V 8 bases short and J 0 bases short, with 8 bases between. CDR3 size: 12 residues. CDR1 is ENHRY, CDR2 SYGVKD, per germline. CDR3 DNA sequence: TGTGCCATCGAGAGGAACTCCTACGAGCAGTACTTC. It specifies CAIERNSYEQYF.

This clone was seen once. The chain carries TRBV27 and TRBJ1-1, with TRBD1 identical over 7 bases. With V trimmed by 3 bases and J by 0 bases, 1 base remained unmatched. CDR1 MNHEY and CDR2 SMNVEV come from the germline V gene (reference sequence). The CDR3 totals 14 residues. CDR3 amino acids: CASSFQGVNTEAFF. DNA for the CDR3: TGTGCCAGCAGTTTCCAGGGGGTGAACACTGAAGCTTTCTTT.

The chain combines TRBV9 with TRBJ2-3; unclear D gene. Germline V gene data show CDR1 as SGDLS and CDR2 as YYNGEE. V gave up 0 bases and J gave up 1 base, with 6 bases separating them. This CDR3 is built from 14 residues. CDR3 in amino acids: CASSVGPGTDTQYF. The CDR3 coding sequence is TGTGCCAGCAGCGTAGGGCCGGGCACAGATACGCAGTATTTT. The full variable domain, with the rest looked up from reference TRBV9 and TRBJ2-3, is DSGVTQTPKHLITATGQRVTLRCSPRSGDLSVYWYQQSLDQGLQFLIQYYNGEERAKGNILERFSAQQFPDLHSELNLSSLELGDSALYFCASSVGPGTDTQYFGPGTRLTVL.

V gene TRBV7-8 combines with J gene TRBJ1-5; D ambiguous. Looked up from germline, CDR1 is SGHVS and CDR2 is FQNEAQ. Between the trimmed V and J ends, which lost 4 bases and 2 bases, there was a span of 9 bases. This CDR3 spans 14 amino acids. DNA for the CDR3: TGTGCCAGCAGCTCGGGAGGTGGCAATCAGCCCCAGCATTTT. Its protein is CASSSGGGNQPQHF.

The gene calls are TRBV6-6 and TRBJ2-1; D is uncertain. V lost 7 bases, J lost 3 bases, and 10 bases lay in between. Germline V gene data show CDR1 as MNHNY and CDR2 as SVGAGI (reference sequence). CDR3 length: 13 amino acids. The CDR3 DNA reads TGTGCCAGCACCATTAAGAGCTACAATGAGCAGTTCTTC. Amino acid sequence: CASTIKSYNEQFF.

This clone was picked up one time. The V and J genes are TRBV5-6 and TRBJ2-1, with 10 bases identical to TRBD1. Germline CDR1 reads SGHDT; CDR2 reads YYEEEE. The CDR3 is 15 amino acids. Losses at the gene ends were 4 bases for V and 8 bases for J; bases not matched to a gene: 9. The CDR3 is CASSPGTGAIYEQFF. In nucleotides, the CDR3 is TGTGCCAGCAGCCCCGGGACAGGGGCTATCTATGAGCAGTTCTTC.

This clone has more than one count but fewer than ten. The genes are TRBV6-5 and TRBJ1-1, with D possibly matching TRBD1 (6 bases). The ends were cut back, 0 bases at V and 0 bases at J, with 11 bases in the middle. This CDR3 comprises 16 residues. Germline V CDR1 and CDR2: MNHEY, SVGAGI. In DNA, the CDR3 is TGTGCCAGCAGTTACTCGAAGGACAGCATGAACACTGAAGCTTTCTTT. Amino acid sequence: CASSYSKDSMNTEAFF.

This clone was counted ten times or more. The CDR3 DNA reads as TGTGCCAGCAGCTTAGTGGAGGTCGCCAATGAGCAGTTCTTC. It yields the protein CASSLVEVANEQFF. The V and J genes are TRBV7-8 and TRBJ2-1; a possible D gene is TRBD2 (5 bases). The germline V gene has CDR1 SGHVS and CDR2 FQNEAQ. The CDR3 loop spans 14 amino acids. V lost 1 base and J lost 6, with 10 bases in between.

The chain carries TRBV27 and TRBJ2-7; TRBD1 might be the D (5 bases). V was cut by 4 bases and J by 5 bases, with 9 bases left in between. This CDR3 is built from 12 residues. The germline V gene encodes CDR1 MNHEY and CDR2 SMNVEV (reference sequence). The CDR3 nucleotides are TGTGCCAGCAGTTCCAGGGTCAACGAGCAGTACTTC. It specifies CASSSRVNEQYF.

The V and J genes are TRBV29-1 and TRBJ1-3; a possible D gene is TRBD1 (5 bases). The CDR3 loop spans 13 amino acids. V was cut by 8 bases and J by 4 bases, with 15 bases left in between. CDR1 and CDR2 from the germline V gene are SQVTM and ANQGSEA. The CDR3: CSISWGWGNTIYF. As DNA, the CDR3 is TGCAGCATCTCGTGGGGGTGGGGAAACACCATATATTTT.

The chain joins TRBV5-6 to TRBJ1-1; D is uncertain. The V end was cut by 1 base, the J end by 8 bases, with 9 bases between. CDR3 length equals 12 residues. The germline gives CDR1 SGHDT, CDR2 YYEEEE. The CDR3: CASSLRPSEAFF. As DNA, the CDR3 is TGTGCCAGCAGCTTGAGACCATCGGAAGCTTTCTTT.

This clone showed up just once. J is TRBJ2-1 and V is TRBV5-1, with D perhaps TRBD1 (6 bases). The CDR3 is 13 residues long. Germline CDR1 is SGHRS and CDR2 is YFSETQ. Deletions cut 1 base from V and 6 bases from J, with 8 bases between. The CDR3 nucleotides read TGCGCCAGCAGCTTGACAGGGTCCAATGAGCAGTTCTTC. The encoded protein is CASSLTGSNEQFF.

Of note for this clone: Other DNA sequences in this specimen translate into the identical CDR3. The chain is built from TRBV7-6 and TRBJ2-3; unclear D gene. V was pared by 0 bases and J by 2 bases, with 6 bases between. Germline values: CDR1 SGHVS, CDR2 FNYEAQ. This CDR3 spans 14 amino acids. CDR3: CASSLAGSTDTQYF. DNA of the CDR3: TGTGCCAGCAGCTTAGCCGGTTCCACAGATACGCAGTATTTT. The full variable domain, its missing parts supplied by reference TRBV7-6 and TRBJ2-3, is GAGVSQSPRYKVTKRGQDVALRCDPISGHVSLYWYRQALGQGPEFLTYFNYEAQQDKSGLPNDRFSAERPEGSISTLTIQRTEQRDSAMYRCASSLAGSTDTQYFGPGTRLTVL.

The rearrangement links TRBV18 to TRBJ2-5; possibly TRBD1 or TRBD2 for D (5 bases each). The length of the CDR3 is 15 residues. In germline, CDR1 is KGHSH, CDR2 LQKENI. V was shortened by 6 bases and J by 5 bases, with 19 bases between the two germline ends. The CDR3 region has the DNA TGTGCCAGCTCTCTCGGGACCACGCCAAGGGAGACCCAGTACTTC. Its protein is CASSLGTTPRETQYF.

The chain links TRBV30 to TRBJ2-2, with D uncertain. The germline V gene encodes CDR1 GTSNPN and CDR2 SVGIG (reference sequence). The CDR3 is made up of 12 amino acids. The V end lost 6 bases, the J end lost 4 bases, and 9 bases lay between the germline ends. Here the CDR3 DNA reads TGTGCCTGCCCAGCCACCACCGGGGAGCTGTTTTTT. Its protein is CACPATTGELFF.

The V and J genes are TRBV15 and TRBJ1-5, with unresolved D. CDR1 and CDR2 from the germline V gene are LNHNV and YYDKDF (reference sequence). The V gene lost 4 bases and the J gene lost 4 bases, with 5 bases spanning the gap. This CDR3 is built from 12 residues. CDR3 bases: TGTGCCACCAGCAATACTAATCAGCCCCAGCATTTT. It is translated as CATSNTNQPQHF.

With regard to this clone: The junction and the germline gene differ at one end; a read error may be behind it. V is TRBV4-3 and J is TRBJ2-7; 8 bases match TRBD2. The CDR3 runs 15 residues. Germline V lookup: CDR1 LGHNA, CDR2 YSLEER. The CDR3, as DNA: TGCGCCAGCAGTCAAGGGCGGGGGGCTTCCTACGAGCAGTACTTC. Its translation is CASSQGRGASYEQYF.